This T cell receptor beta chain was sequenced during a study of OX40 agonist ivuxolimab in advanced cancers. For the study at large: Mean age approximately 59 years, range roughly 20 to 85; 82.7% male. Earlier anti-PD-1, anti-PD-L1 or anti-CTLA-4 therapy was permitted; about 44% had received some.

The timepoints at which blood was sampled were baseline, cycle 4 day 1, and cycle 7 day 1. The CDR3 extends over 14 amino acids. V was pared by 0 bases and J by 5 bases, with 10 bases between. CDR1 is SGDLS, CDR2 YYNGEE, per germline. To note about this clone: Its antigen is unknown.

Broader study findings: Expanded clones were, on average, more numerous among CD8+ T cells than CD4+.

Sequencing was performed with immunoSEQ multiplex PCR; in TCRdb, only in-frame clones are kept and a portion is missing. The sample consists of about 65,000 clones, around 86% of them appearing once. The TCR comes from an adult with an advanced solid tumor such as melanoma, head and neck, liver or kidney cancer. The source was CD4+ or CD8+ T cells sorted from blood, collected in a trial of the OX40 agonist ivuxolimab. This chain links TRBV9 with TRBJ2-3; a possible D gene is TRBD2 (6 bases). CDR3 amino acids: CASSVGSSGDTQYF. The CDR3 DNA follows: TGTGCCAGCAGCGTAGGAAGTAGCGGAGATACGCAGTATTTT.